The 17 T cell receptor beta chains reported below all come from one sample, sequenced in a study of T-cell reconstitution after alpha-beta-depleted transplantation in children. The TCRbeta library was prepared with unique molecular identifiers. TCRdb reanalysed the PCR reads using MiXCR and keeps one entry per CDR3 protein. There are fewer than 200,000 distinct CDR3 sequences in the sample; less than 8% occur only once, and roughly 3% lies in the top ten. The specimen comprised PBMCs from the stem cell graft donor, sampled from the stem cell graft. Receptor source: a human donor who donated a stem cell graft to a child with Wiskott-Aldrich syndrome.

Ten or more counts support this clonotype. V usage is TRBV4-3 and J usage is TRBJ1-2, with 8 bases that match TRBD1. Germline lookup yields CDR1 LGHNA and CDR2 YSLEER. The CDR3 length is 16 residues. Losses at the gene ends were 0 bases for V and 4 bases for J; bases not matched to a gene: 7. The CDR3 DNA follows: TGCGCCAGCAGCCAAGATTCAGGGACAGGTATCTATGGCTACACCTTC. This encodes CASSQDSGTGIYGYTF.

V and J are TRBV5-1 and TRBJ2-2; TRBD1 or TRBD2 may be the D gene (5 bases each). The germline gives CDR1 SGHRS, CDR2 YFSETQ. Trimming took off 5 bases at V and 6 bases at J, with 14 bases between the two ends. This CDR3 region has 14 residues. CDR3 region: CASRQIEGSGELFF. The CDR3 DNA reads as TGCGCCAGCAGACAAATTGAGGGGTCCGGGGAGCTGTTTTTT.

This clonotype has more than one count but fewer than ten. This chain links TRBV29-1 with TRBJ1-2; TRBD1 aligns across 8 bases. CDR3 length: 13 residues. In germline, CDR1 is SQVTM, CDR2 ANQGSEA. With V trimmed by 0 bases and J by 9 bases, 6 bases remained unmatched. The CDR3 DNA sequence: TGCAGCGTTGAAGAGTGGACAGGGATGAGCTACACCTTC. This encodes CSVEEWTGMSYTF.

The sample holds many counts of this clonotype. CDR3 sequence: CASTFGQGGNYGYTF. The CDR3 bases are TGTGCCAGCACCTTCGGACAGGGGGGTAACTATGGCTACACCTTC. The V and J genes are TRBV12-3 or TRBV12-4 and TRBJ1-2, with 10 bases aligning to TRBD1. Losses at the gene ends were 7 bases for V and 1 base for J; bases not matched to a gene: 6. The CDR3 length is 15 residues.

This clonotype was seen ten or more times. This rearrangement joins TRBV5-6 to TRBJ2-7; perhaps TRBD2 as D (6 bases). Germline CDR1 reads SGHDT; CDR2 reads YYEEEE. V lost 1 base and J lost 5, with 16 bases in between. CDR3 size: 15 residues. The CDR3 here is CASSLPLRGTHEQYF. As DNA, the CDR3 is TGTGCCAGCAGCTTGCCGCTACGGGGGACCCACGAGCAGTACTTC.

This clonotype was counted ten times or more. CDR3 protein: CASDPPGIRYNEQFF. In DNA form, the CDR3 reads TGTGCCAGCGACCCCCCCGGAATAAGATACAATGAGCAGTTCTTC. This rearrangement joins TRBV6-5 to TRBJ2-1, with no clear D. Looked up from germline, CDR1 is MNHEY and CDR2 is SVGAGI. The ends were cut back, 8 bases at V and 4 bases at J, with 18 bases in the middle. There are 15 residues in the CDR3.

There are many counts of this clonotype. DNA of the CDR3: TGTGCCAGCAGCCAAGGAGTGAACACTGAAGCTTTCTTT. Its translation: CASSQGVNTEAFF. The chain recombines TRBV4-2 with TRBJ1-1; D is unclear. Germline assignment: CDR1 LGHNA and CDR2 YNFKEQ. V was trimmed by 1 base and J by 0 bases, leaving 3 bases between them. This CDR3 is built from 13 residues.

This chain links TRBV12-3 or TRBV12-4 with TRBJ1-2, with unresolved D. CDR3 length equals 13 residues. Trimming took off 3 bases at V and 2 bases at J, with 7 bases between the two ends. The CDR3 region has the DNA TGTGCCAGCAGTTTCCCAGCAAACTATGGCTACACCTTC. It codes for CASSFPANYGYTF.

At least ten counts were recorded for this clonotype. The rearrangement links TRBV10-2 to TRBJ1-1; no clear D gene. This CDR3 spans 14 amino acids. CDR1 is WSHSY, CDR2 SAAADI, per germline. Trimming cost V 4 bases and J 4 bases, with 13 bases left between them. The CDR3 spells CASSGSGRFTEAFF. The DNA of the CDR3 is TGCGCCAGCAGTGGGTCAGGACGGTTCACTGAAGCTTTCTTT.

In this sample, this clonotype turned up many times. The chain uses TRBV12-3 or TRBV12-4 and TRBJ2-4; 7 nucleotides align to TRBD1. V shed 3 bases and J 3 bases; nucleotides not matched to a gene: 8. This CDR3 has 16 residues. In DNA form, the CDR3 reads TGTGCCAGCAGTTTGAGAGACAGGGTGGTCAAAAACATTCAGTACTTC. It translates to CASSLRDRVVKNIQYF.

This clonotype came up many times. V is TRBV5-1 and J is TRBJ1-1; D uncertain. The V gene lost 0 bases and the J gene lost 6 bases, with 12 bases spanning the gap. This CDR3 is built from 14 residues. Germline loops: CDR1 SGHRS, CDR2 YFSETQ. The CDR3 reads CASSLGLGSAEAFF. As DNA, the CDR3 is TGCGCCAGCAGCTTGGGTTTGGGAAGCGCTGAAGCTTTCTTT.

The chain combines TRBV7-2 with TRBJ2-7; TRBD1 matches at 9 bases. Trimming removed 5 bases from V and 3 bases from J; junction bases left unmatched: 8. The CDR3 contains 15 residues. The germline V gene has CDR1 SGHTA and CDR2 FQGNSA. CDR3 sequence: CASSPQVGQGYEQYF. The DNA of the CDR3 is TGTGCCAGCAGCCCCCAGGTGGGACAGGGCTACGAGCAGTACTTC.

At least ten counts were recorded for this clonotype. The CDR3 bases are TGCAGTGCTGCACCCTCAGTTAATCAGCCCCAGCATTTT. Residues: CSAAPSVNQPQHF. The V gene is TRBV20-1, the J gene TRBJ1-5, with D uncertain. Germline assignment: CDR1 DFQATT and CDR2 SNEGSKA (reference sequence). The CDR3 runs 13 residues. V dropped 5 bases and J dropped 4 bases, with 12 bases sitting between them.

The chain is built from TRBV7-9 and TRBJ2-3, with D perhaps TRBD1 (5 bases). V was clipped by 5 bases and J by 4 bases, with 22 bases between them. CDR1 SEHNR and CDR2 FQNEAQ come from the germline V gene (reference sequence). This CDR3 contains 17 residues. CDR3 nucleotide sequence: TGTGCCAGCAGCCTACCGTCAGGACACCGGAAAGCAGATACGCAGTATTTT. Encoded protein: CASSLPSGHRKADTQYF.

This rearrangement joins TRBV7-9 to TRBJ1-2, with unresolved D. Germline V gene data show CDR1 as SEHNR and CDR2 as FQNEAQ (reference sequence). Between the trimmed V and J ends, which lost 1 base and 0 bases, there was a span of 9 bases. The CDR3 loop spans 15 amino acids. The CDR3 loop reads CASSLGTVTNYGYTF. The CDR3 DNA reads TGTGCCAGCAGCTTAGGGACGGTGACTAACTATGGCTACACCTTC. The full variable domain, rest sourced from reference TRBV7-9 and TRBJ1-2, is DTGVSQNPRHKITKRGQNVTFRCDPISEHNRLYWYRQTLGQGPEFLTYFQNEAQLEKSRLLSDRFSAERPKGSFSTLEIQRTEQGDSAMYLCASSLGTVTNYGYTFGSGTRLTVV.

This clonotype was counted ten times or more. CDR3 in DNA: TGTGCCAGCAGCCACCTCGGGACTTCTCTGGGCACTGAAGCTTTCTTT. Translated: CASSHLGTSLGTEAFF. This sequence joins TRBV6-1 and TRBJ1-1; TRBD1 might be the D (5 bases). Germline V CDR1 and CDR2: MNHNS, SASEGT. This CDR3 comprises 16 residues. Trimming pared 6 bases from V and 4 bases from J, leaving 21 bases between.

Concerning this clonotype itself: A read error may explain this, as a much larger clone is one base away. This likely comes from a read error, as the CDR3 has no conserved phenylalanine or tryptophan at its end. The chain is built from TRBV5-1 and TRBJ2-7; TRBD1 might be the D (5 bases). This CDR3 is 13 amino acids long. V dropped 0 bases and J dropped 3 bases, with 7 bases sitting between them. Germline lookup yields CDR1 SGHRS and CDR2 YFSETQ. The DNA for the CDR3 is TGCGCCAGCAGCTTGGATCAGGGCTACGAGCAGTACATC. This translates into CASSLDQGYEQYI.